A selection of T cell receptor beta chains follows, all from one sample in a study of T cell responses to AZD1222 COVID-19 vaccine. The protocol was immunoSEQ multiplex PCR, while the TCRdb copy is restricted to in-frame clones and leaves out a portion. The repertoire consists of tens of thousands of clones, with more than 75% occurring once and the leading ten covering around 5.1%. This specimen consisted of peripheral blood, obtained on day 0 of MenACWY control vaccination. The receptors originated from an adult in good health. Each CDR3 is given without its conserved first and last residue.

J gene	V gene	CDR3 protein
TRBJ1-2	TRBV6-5	ASSYTGNGYT
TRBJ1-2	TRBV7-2	ASSYDYGYT
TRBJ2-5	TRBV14	ASSLQGLVGETQY
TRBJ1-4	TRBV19	ATSGGVSNEKLF
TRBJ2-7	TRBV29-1	SVARDRGGEQY
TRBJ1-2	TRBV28	ASSPMPGTGERYT
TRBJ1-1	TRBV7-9	ASSSQGAEAF
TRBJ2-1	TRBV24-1	ATSERVAGDWSSYNEQF
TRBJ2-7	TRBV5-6	ASSLGLTKVYEQY
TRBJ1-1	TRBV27	ASSLRRTSGEAF
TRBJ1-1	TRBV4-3	ASSQEIGRTEAF
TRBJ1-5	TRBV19	ASSWDSNQPQH
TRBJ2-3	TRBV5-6	ASSSGLDADTQY
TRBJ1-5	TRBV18	ASSPDGGGPQPQH
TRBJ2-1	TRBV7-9	ASSSGDNEQF
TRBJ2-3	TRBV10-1	ARTPSTDTQY